One sample yielded the 30 T cell receptor beta chains listed below, sequenced in a study of T cells in tumors and immune-related adverse events. Libraries were prepared by immunoSEQ multiplex PCR; TCRdb keeps only in-frame clonotypes and omits some of them. Found here are about 2,500 clones, 83% of them singletons; the top ten hold roughly 7.3%. The sequenced sample was tumor tissue, obtained from a patient treated with anti-PD-1 therapy. The receptors come from a female donor with metastatic renal cell carcinoma.

The chain uses TRBV28 and TRBJ2-1, with 14 bases fitting TRBD2. V lost 6 bases to trimming and J lost 14 bases; unmatched junction nucleotides: 9. Germline V gene lookup returns CDR1 MDHEN and CDR2 SYDVKM. The CDR3 consists of 14 residues. CDR3 residues: CASRDGKGLAGEFF. The CDR3 DNA is TGTGCCAGCAGGGACGGAAAGGGACTAGCGGGAGAGTTCTTC.

The chain recombines TRBV19 with TRBJ1-2; 9 bases line up with TRBD1. Germline V gene sequence: CDR1 LNHDA, CDR2 SQIVND (reference sequence). This CDR3 region has 14 residues. The junction had 2 bases not matched to a gene; V was cut back by 0 bases and J by 6 bases. CDR3 sequence reads: CASSIDRTGDGYTF. The CDR3 DNA reads as TGTGCCAGTAGTATAGATAGGACAGGGGATGGCTACACCTTC.

The chain uses TRBV28 and TRBJ1-3; D is undetermined. This CDR3 spans 16 amino acids. Germline assignment: CDR1 MDHEN and CDR2 SYDVKM. Trimming took 2 bases from V and 0 from J, leaving 11 bases between them. CDR3 DNA sequence: TGTGCCAGCAGTTTAACTCGGCAGCTCTCTGGAAACACCATATATTTT. Translating it yields CASSLTRQLSGNTIYF.

The chain recombines TRBV6-1 with TRBJ2-2; the D gene could be TRBD1 or TRBD2 (6 bases each). This CDR3 has 16 residues. Germline V gene data show CDR1 as MNHNS and CDR2 as SASEGT. V lost 1 base, J lost 6 bases, and 15 bases lay in between. The CDR3 sequence is CASSEGGGRISGELFF. CDR3 DNA sequence: TGTGCCAGCAGTGAAGGAGGGGGGCGAATCTCCGGGGAGCTGTTTTTT.

This sequence joins TRBV4-3 and TRBJ2-3; no clear D. The CDR3 spans 11 residues. Germline CDR1 LGHNA, CDR2 YSLEER. The V and J ends lost 4 bases and 8 bases respectively, with 7 bases between them. The CDR3 is CASSLGGTQYF. In DNA form, the CDR3 reads TGCGCCAGCAGCCTCGGCGGTACGCAGTATTTT.

The rearrangement uses TRBV5-1 and TRBJ1-1; TRBD1 agrees at 9 bases. J gave up 1 base and V 5 bases, and 3 bases lay outside the gene matches. There are 14 residues in the CDR3. In germline, CDR1 is SGHRS, CDR2 YFSETQ. The chain's CDR3 is CASRLGQGNTEAFF. As DNA, the CDR3 is TGCGCCAGCAGACTGGGACAGGGGAACACTGAAGCTTTCTTT.

This clone was seen just once. The chain has TRBV12-2 and TRBJ1-4; whether TRBD1, the table's D call, matches the DNA was not checked. TRBV12-2 is labeled a pseudogene. This CDR3 comprises 17 residues. CDR3 in amino acids: CASRLESTGGNNEKLFF. CDR3 sequence (DNA): TGTGCAAGTCGCTTAGAGTCGACAGGGGGCAATAATGAAAAACTGTTTTTT.

This sequence joins TRBV2 and TRBJ2-3; a possible D gene is TRBD2 (5 bases). CDR1 SNHLY and CDR2 FYNNEI come from the germline V gene. Trimming left V 4 bases short and J 2 bases short, with 7 bases between. The CDR3 totals 13 residues. CDR3 coding DNA: TGTGCCAGCAGTGGGGAGACCACAGATACGCAGTATTTT. This codes for CASSGETTDTQYF.

The chain uses TRBV2 and TRBJ1-2; 7 nucleotides align to TRBD1. The CDR3 has 14 amino acids. Unmatched junction bases numbered 6, after V lost 6 bases and J lost 2 bases. Per the germline V gene, CDR1 is SNHLY and CDR2 is FYNNEI. CDR3 loop: CASRRTGVNYGYTF. The DNA of the CDR3 is TGTGCCAGCAGGCGAACAGGGGTAAACTATGGCTACACCTTC.

The chain combines TRBV19 with TRBJ2-1; 11 positions match TRBD2. V dropped 5 bases and J dropped 8; count of bases not matched to a gene: 8. Germline loops: CDR1 LNHDA, CDR2 SQIVND (reference sequence). This CDR3 has 15 residues. CDR3 bases: TGTGCCAGTAGTCATACTAGCGGGAGTATCTATGAGCAGTTCTTC. Translated: CASSHTSGSIYEQFF.

As DNA, the CDR3 is TGTGCCAGCAGCAAGGGACTAGCCGGCGATGAGCAGTTCTTC. The encoded protein is CASSKGLAGDEQFF. The V and J genes are TRBV11-3 and TRBJ2-1; 9 bases line up with TRBD2. The CDR3 runs to 14 residues. Trimming cost V 5 bases and J 8 bases; bases outside gene matches: 7. Germline CDR1 reads SGHNT; CDR2 reads YENEEA. Full variable domain (remainder filled in from reference TRBV11-3 and TRBJ2-1): EAGVVQSPRYKIIEKKQPVAFWCNPISGHNTLYWYLQNLGQGPELLIRYENEEAVDDSQLPKDRFSAERLKGVDSTLKIQPAELGDSAVYLCASSKGLAGDEQFFGPGTRLTVL.

This clone was observed a handful of times. The V call is TRBV29-1, the J call TRBJ2-3, with TRBD2 identical over 13 bases. Germline V gene sequence: CDR1 SQVTM, CDR2 ANQGSEA. Trimming took 5 bases from V and 6 from J; bases not matched to a gene: 5. The CDR3 sequence is 14 residues long. The chain's CDR3 is CSVLLAGGSDTQYF. The CDR3 coding sequence is TGCAGCGTTTTACTAGCGGGGGGGAGTGATACGCAGTATTTT.

This rearrangement joins TRBV5-4 to TRBJ1-1; 8 nucleotides line up with TRBD1. Looked up from germline, CDR1 is SGHNT and CDR2 is YYREEE (reference sequence). The CDR3 length is 15 residues. With V trimmed by 4 bases and J by 3 bases, 8 bases remained unmatched. CDR3 in DNA: TGTGCCAGCAGCCCAGACAGGGGAAGAGACACTGAAGCTTTCTTT. Translated, it gives CASSPDRGRDTEAFF.

V usage is TRBV15 and J usage is TRBJ2-1, with D unresolved. Per the germline V gene, CDR1 is LNHNV and CDR2 is YYDKDF (reference sequence). Trimming removed 1 base at V and 4 bases at J, with 2 bases between. CDR3 length equals 12 residues. The CDR3 DNA is TGTGCCACCAGCAGAGTTTACAATGAGCAGTTCTTC. This sequence encodes CATSRVYNEQFF.

This clone was counted only a few times. The chain is built from TRBV6-5 and TRBJ2-1, with D possibly being TRBD1 (6 bases). The germline V gene encodes CDR1 MNHEY and CDR2 SVGAGI. CDR3 length: 12 amino acids. The V end was cut by 6 bases, the J end by 10 bases, with 13 bases between. The CDR3 sequence is CASSSTGREQFF. The CDR3 DNA follows: TGTGCCAGCAGCAGTACAGGGCGCGAGCAGTTCTTC.

There are a few counts of this clone. The rearrangement joins TRBV7-9 to TRBJ2-1; 10 bases align to TRBD1. The V gene's germline CDR1 is SEHNR and CDR2 FQNEAQ (reference sequence). The length of the CDR3 is 17 residues. Trimming took 5 bases from V and 2 from J; bases not matched to a gene: 9. The CDR3 region is CASSPGTGVFAYNEQFF. CDR3 nucleotide sequence: TGTGCCAGCAGCCCCGGGACAGGGGTGTTCGCCTACAATGAGCAGTTCTTC.

This chain links TRBV12-5 with TRBJ2-7; 8 bases are shared with TRBD1. The CDR3 contains 14 residues. CDR1 is LGHNT, CDR2 FRNRAP, per germline. The J segment lost 7 bases and the V segment lost 3 bases, leaving 8 bases of the junction unmatched. CDR3 amino acids: CASGLWTGREEQYF. In nucleotides, the CDR3 is TGTGCTAGTGGTTTATGGACAGGGCGAGAAGAGCAGTACTTC.

The chain carries TRBV5-5 and TRBJ2-7; 10 bases fit TRBD2. This CDR3 is 16 amino acids long. Per the germline V gene, CDR1 is SGHKS and CDR2 is YYEKEE (reference sequence). V gave up 4 bases and J gave up 5 bases; unmatched junction bases: 12. As DNA, the CDR3 is TGTGCCAGCAGCCCGGGCGGGCTAGCGGGGGTACACGAGCAGTACTTC. Its protein is CASSPGGLAGVHEQYF. Supplemented by reference TRBV5-5 and TRBJ2-7, the full variable domain reads DAGVTQSPTHLIKTRGQQVTLRCSPISGHKSVSWYQQVLGQGPQFIFQYYEKEERGRGNFPDRFSARQFPNYSSELNVNALLLGDSALYLCASSPGGLAGVHEQYFGPGTRLTVT.

The CDR3 spells CASSPTRGTGETQYF. CDR3 DNA sequence: TGTGCCAGTAGTCCTACGCGGGGGACAGGAGAGACCCAGTACTTC. The chain combines TRBV19 with TRBJ2-5; possibly TRBD1 for D (8 bases). Trimming removed 5 bases at V and 4 bases at J, with 17 bases between. The CDR3 loop spans 15 amino acids. Germline V gene data show CDR1 as LNHDA and CDR2 as SQIVND (reference sequence).

The gene calls are TRBV9 and TRBJ2-3; D unresolved. The germline V gene encodes CDR1 SGDLS and CDR2 YYNGEE. V gave up 3 bases and J gave up 6 bases, with 5 bases separating them. There are 11 residues in the CDR3. CDR3 DNA sequence: TGTGCCAGCAGCGAGTGGGATACGCAGTATTTT. Amino acids: CASSEWDTQYF.

The chain recombines TRBV28 with TRBJ1-5; D is ambiguous. V was trimmed by 6 bases and J by 0 bases, leaving 6 bases between them. Germline loops: CDR1 MDHEN, CDR2 SYDVKM. CDR3 size: 13 residues. In nucleotides, the CDR3 is TGTGCCAGCAGAGCGCCTAGCAATCAGCCCCAGCATTTT. Residues: CASRAPSNQPQHF.

This clone was observed a single time. The chain links TRBV13 to TRBJ2-3; possibly TRBD1 or TRBD2 for D (6 bases each). The germline V and J ends were trimmed by 3 bases and 3 bases, with 10 bases remaining between them. Looked up from germline, CDR1 is PRHDT and CDR2 is FYEKMQ (reference sequence). The CDR3 extends over 14 amino acids. CDR3 loop: CASSFGGLTDTQYF. In DNA, the CDR3 is TGTGCCAGCAGCTTCGGGGGCCTTACAGATACGCAGTATTTT.

This clone was recorded only once. The chain has TRBV9 and TRBJ1-2; TRBD1 matches 8 bases. V gave up 3 bases and J gave up 5 bases; unmatched junction bases: 6. Germline CDR1 and CDR2: SGDLS and YYNGEE. This CDR3 spans 14 amino acids. In nucleotides, the CDR3 is TGTGCCAGCAGCGGCAGGGGGCGATATTATGGCTACACCTTC. Amino acids: CASSGRGRYYGYTF.

The genes are TRBV28 and TRBJ2-7; D gene uncertain. Deletions cut 5 bases from V and 0 bases from J, with 11 bases between. The germline CDR1 and CDR2 sequences are MDHEN and SYDVKM. The CDR3 runs to 14 residues. The CDR3 protein is CASSPLEVSYEQYF. The CDR3 DNA reads TGTGCCAGCAGTCCCCTAGAGGTCTCCTACGAGCAGTACTTC.

The chain has TRBV4-2 and TRBJ2-1, with a possible D match to TRBD2 (7 bases). The germline gives CDR1 LGHNA, CDR2 YNFKEQ. With 10 bases removed from V and 7 bases from J, the gap between germline ends came to 20 bases. This CDR3 has 14 residues. CDR3 nucleotide sequence: TGTGCCACCCTTCCTGGCGGGGGCCCGAATGAGCAGTTCTTC. Its translation: CATLPGGGPNEQFF.

V gene TRBV6-6 combines with J gene TRBJ1-5; 7 positions match TRBD1. After removal of 2 bases from V and 5 bases from J, the junction contained 9 bases not matched to a gene. Looked up from germline, CDR1 is MNHNY and CDR2 is SVGAGI (reference sequence). CDR3 size: 16 residues. As DNA, the CDR3 is TGTGCCAGCAGTTACAGCGACAGGGTAGAGGATCAGCCCCAGCATTTT. Translation gives CASSYSDRVEDQPQHF.

This sequence joins TRBV9 and TRBJ2-2; perhaps D is TRBD1 or TRBD2 (6 bases each). V was shortened by 7 bases and J by 1 base, with 14 bases between the two germline ends. The germline V gene encodes CDR1 SGDLS and CDR2 YYNGEE. The CDR3 consists of 15 residues. Written as DNA, the CDR3 is TGTGCCAGCGCGGACAGCGGGCTGAACACCGGGGAGCTGTTTTTT. It yields the protein CASADSGLNTGELFF. Drawing the rest from reference TRBV9 and TRBJ2-2, the complete variable domain is DSGVTQTPKHLITATGQRVTLRCSPRSGDLSVYWYQQSLDQGLQFLIQYYNGEERAKGNILERFSAQQFPDLHSELNLSSLELGDSALYFCASADSGLNTGELFFGEGSRLTVL.

This clone was counted a single time. V and J are TRBV11-1 and TRBJ2-5; D is unclear. Trimming removed 3 bases at V and 3 bases at J, with 8 bases between. The CDR3 spans 13 residues. Germline CDR1 is SGHAT and CDR2 is FQDESV (reference sequence). The DNA for the CDR3 is TGTGCCAGCAGCTTTTCCGGAGAAGAGACCCAGTACTTC. Translating gives CASSFSGEETQYF.

Written as DNA, the CDR3 is TGTGCCAGCAGCCAGGACAGGGCTCCCAGTTACTATGGCTACACCTTC. As protein: CASSQDRAPSYYGYTF. The gene calls are TRBV27 and TRBJ1-2; 8 nucleotides align to TRBD1. V lost 6 bases to trimming and J lost 3 bases; unmatched junction nucleotides: 12. This CDR3 is 16 amino acids long. Per germline, CDR1 MNHEY and CDR2 SMNVEV (reference sequence).

The chain recombines TRBV27 with TRBJ2-4; 11 bases match TRBD1. Trimming at V came to 0 bases and at J to 2 bases, leaving 6 bases not matched to a gene. The CDR3 spans 18 residues. Germline assignment: CDR1 MNHEY and CDR2 SMNVEV (reference sequence). CDR3 sequence reads: CASSLSWTGGLPKNIQYF. The CDR3 bases are TGTGCCAGCAGTTTATCCTGGACAGGGGGCTTACCCAAAAACATTCAGTACTTC.